Listed here are 27 T cell receptor beta chains from one sample, sequenced in a study of blood T cell repertoires in COVID-19. Repertoires were generated with immunoSEQ multiplex PCR, while TCRdb's copy carries only in-frame clones and drops some. Of a few hundred thousand clones listed, around 92% are singletons. The sequencing input was peripheral blood. The receptors shown here come from a man between 18 and 35 years old who had recovered from COVID-19.

The chain combines TRBV2 with TRBJ1-2, with 7 bases lining up with TRBD1. There are 14 residues in the CDR3. CDR1 is SNHLY, CDR2 FYNNEI, per germline. V was clipped by 4 bases and J by 3 bases; unmatched bases: 5. The CDR3 sequence: CASSGQGGDYGYTF. As DNA, the CDR3 is TGTGCCAGCAGTGGACAGGGCGGAGACTATGGCTACACCTTC.

The rearrangement uses TRBV10-2 and TRBJ1-1; D not certain. The CDR3 contains 12 residues. V was pared by 10 bases and J by 4 bases, with 13 bases between. CDR1 WSHSY and CDR2 SAAADI come from the germline V gene. CDR3 coding DNA: TGCGCCACCAAGACGGGAGGCACTGAAGCTTTCTTT. Translated: CATKTGGTEAFF.

The chain couples TRBV2 to TRBJ1-2, with a possible D match to TRBD1 (6 bases). The V gene lost 8 bases and the J gene lost 5 bases, with 24 bases spanning the gap. The CDR3 consists of 16 residues. The germline gives CDR1 SNHLY, CDR2 FYNNEI. The CDR3: CASVPGGPGGKYGYTF. The CDR3 bases are TGTGCCAGCGTTCCTGGGGGCCCCGGTGGGAAGTATGGCTACACCTTC.

The gene calls are TRBV18 and TRBJ1-2; TRBD1 agrees at 9 bases. The germline CDR1 and CDR2 sequences are KGHSH and LQKENI. J lost 6 bases, V lost 4 bases, and 0 bases had no gene match. The CDR3 has 12 amino acids. CDR3 in amino acids: CASSRTGDGYTF. The CDR3 DNA reads TGTGCCAGCTCACGGACAGGGGATGGCTACACCTTC.

For the CDR3, the DNA is TGCGCCAGCAGCCAAGTCCCAGGGGGGAGCACAGATACGCAGTATTTT. Its translation is CASSQVPGGSTDTQYF. V is TRBV4-1 and J is TRBJ2-3; possibly TRBD1 for D (7 bases). Germline V gene lookup returns CDR1 MGHRA and CDR2 YSYEKL. This CDR3 region has 16 residues. The ends were cut back, 1 base at V and 0 bases at J, with 11 bases in the middle.

CDR3 protein: CASSEGIDRGDGYTF. In DNA, the CDR3 is TGTGCCAGCAGCGAGGGAATAGACAGGGGTGATGGCTACACCTTC. J is TRBJ1-2 and V is TRBV9; 8 bases align to TRBD1. Germline V gene data show CDR1 as SGDLS and CDR2 as YYNGEE. The CDR3 contains 15 residues. The V and J ends lost 3 bases and 6 bases, in that order; junction bases with no gene match: 10.

The rearrangement joins TRBV30 to TRBJ1-5, with D possibly being TRBD1 (5 bases). The V gene's germline CDR1 is GTSNPN and CDR2 SVGIG (reference sequence). The CDR3 runs 14 residues. Trimming took off 0 bases at V and 2 bases at J, with 8 bases between the two ends. The CDR3 DNA sequence: TGTGCCTGGAGTGTATGGGGGGGCAATCAGCCCCAGCATTTT. Protein: CAWSVWGGNQPQHF.

V usage is TRBV7-9 and J usage is TRBJ2-1; 14 bases agree with TRBD2. The germline V gene encodes CDR1 SEHNR and CDR2 FQNEAQ (reference sequence). V lost 3 bases to trimming and J lost 6 bases; unmatched junction nucleotides: 4. This CDR3 spans 16 amino acids. Here the CDR3 reads CASSFGTSGGLNEQFF. The CDR3 bases are TGTGCCAGCAGCTTTGGGACTAGCGGGGGTCTCAATGAGCAGTTCTTC.

CDR3 protein: CASSASTGTNSPLHF. The CDR3 coding sequence is TGTGCCAGTAGTGCCTCAACAGGAACCAATTCACCCCTCCACTTT. The rearrangement links TRBV19 to TRBJ1-6; D is possibly TRBD1 (5 bases). CDR1 LNHDA and CDR2 SQIVND come from the germline V gene (reference sequence). The V end was cut by 5 bases, the J end by 7 bases, with 15 bases between. This CDR3 has 15 residues.

The V call is TRBV5-5, the J call TRBJ2-7; 7 nucleotides match TRBD2. Germline CDR1 and CDR2: SGHKS and YYEKEE (reference sequence). V shed 3 bases and J 3 bases; nucleotides not matched to a gene: 9. The CDR3 runs to 15 residues. The CDR3, as DNA: TGTGCCAGCAGCTCGGGGGGAGGACATTACTACGAGCAGTACTTC. Residues: CASSSGGGHYYEQYF.

V is TRBV4-1 and J is TRBJ2-5; D perhaps matches TRBD2 (6 bases). Germline V gene lookup returns CDR1 MGHRA and CDR2 YSYEKL. V lost 0 bases, J lost 2 bases, and 13 bases lay in between. The CDR3 has 16 amino acids. The CDR3 DNA sequence: TGCGCCAGCAGCCAAGATCGGGACTCAAGACAAGAGACCCAGTACTTC. It yields the protein CASSQDRDSRQETQYF.

The chain is built from TRBV5-8 and TRBJ1-2, with D perhaps matching TRBD1 (5 bases). The CDR3 has 12 residues. V was cut by 4 bases and J by 2 bases, with 6 bases left in between. Germline CDR1 SGHTS, CDR2 YDEGEE. This CDR3 is CASSRQNYGYTF. The DNA for the CDR3 is TGTGCCAGCAGCCGACAGAACTATGGCTACACCTTC.

The chain recombines TRBV2 with TRBJ1-5, with D perhaps TRBD1 (6 bases). CDR1 and CDR2 from the germline V gene are SNHLY and FYNNEI. The CDR3 length is 16 residues. The V gene lost 6 bases and the J gene lost 0 bases, with 15 bases spanning the gap. The CDR3 protein is CASRTDRMNSNQPQHF. The DNA for the CDR3 is TGTGCCAGCAGGACAGACAGGATGAATAGCAATCAGCCCCAGCATTTT.

The chain recombines TRBV29-1 with TRBJ2-5, with TRBD1 matching over 10 bases. The germline gives CDR1 SQVTM, CDR2 ANQGSEA. V was clipped by 8 bases and J by 5 bases; unmatched bases: 11. CDR3 length: 14 amino acids. The CDR3 sequence is CSHPDRGQRETQYF. The DNA of the CDR3 is TGCAGCCATCCAGACAGGGGGCAGCGGGAGACCCAGTACTTC.

The chain recombines TRBV6-2 or TRBV6-3 with TRBJ2-7; TRBD1 aligns across 7 bases. Germline V gene data show CDR1 as MNHEY and CDR2 as SVGEGT. V dropped 2 bases and J dropped 3; count of bases not matched to a gene: 7. This CDR3 comprises 15 residues. This chain's CDR3 is CASSYLTGPYYEQYF. DNA for the CDR3: TGTGCCAGCAGTTACCTGACAGGGCCCTACTACGAGCAGTACTTC.

The genes are TRBV7-9 and TRBJ1-5, with D perhaps TRBD1 (5 bases). Trimming pared 1 base from V and 3 bases from J, leaving 16 bases between. This CDR3 region has 17 residues. Germline V gives CDR1 SEHNR, CDR2 FQNEAQ (reference sequence). The CDR3 nucleotides are TGTGCCAGCAGCTTAGGTTTCGCGGCAGGGATCAATCAGCCCCAGCATTTT. It is translated as CASSLGFAAGINQPQHF.

The chain couples TRBV6-5 to TRBJ1-2; D is unclear. This CDR3 has 11 residues. The ends were cut back, 8 bases at V and 4 bases at J, with 8 bases in the middle. Germline CDR1 MNHEY, CDR2 SVGAGI. The CDR3 here is CASSQSYGYTF. The CDR3 DNA follows: TGTGCCAGCTCACAGAGCTATGGCTACACCTTC.

The chain carries TRBV9 and TRBJ2-7; 8 positions match TRBD1. V lost 3 bases to trimming and J lost 2 bases; unmatched junction nucleotides: 10. The CDR3 consists of 16 residues. Per the germline V gene, CDR1 is SGDLS and CDR2 is YYNGEE. The CDR3 reads CASSDDRDRPTYEQYF. The CDR3, as DNA: TGTGCCAGCAGCGACGACCGGGACAGGCCAACCTACGAGCAGTACTTC.

The chain is built from TRBV7-9 and TRBJ1-2; 8 bases fit TRBD1. CDR3 length: 16 amino acids. Germline CDR1 reads SEHNR; CDR2 reads FQNEAQ (reference sequence). The junction had 12 bases not matched to a gene; V was cut back by 5 bases and J by 4 bases. For the CDR3, the DNA is TGTGCCAGCAGCCCCGGACAGGGTTTTGAGGTCTATGGCTACACCTTC. It encodes CASSPGQGFEVYGYTF.

This chain uses TRBV6-5 with TRBJ1-1; D remains unclear. There are 12 residues in the CDR3. Trimming left V 0 bases short and J 3 bases short, with 2 bases between. The germline gives CDR1 MNHEY, CDR2 SVGAGI. CDR3 loop: CASSYSDTEAFF. CDR3 bases: TGTGCCAGCAGTTACTCCGACACTGAAGCTTTCTTT.

With respect to this clone: Other DNA sequences of this sample code for an identical CDR3. This sequence joins TRBV9 and TRBJ2-6; unclear D gene. The germline gives CDR1 SGDLS, CDR2 YYNGEE. CDR3 size: 15 residues. The V end was cut by 0 bases, the J end by 0 bases, with 4 bases between. The DNA for the CDR3 is TGTGCCAGCAGCGTAGCTTCCTCTGGGGCCAACGTCCTGACTTTC. It codes for CASSVASSGANVLTF.

The rearrangement uses TRBV7-9 and TRBJ2-3, with a tentative D call TRBD2 (5 bases). The CDR3 consists of 15 residues. Germline assignment: CDR1 SEHNR and CDR2 FQNEAQ (reference sequence). V was cut by 1 base and J by 6 bases, with 14 bases left in between. The CDR3 loop is CASSLDLSGLDTQYF. The CDR3 DNA sequence: TGTGCCAGCAGCTTAGACTTGTCGGGGTTGGATACGCAGTATTTT.

This sequence joins TRBV12-5 and TRBJ1-5; D gene uncertain. CDR1 LGHNT and CDR2 FRNRAP come from the germline V gene. The CDR3 spans 14 residues. With 3 bases removed from V and 4 bases from J, the gap between germline ends came to 10 bases. The CDR3: CASGLQLNNQPQHF. The DNA of the CDR3 is TGTGCTAGTGGTTTACAGCTTAATAATCAGCCCCAGCATTTT.

The rearrangement uses TRBV18 and TRBJ2-1; no clear D. CDR3 length: 14 amino acids. Germline CDR1 reads KGHSH; CDR2 reads LQKENI. The V and J ends lost 4 bases and 7 bases respectively, with 14 bases between them. Here the CDR3 reads CASSLRILLNEQFF. The DNA of the CDR3 is TGTGCCAGCTCACTGAGGATCTTATTGAATGAGCAGTTCTTC. The full variable domain, with the rest looked up from reference TRBV18 and TRBJ2-1, is NAGVMQNPRHLVRRRGQEARLRCSPMKGHSHVYWYRQLPEEGLKFMVYLQKENIIDESGMPKERFSAEFPKEGPSILRIQQVVRGDSAAYFCASSLRILLNEQFFGPGTRLTVL.

The rearrangement joins TRBV6-5 to TRBJ1-3, with D maybe TRBD1 (6 bases). V dropped 6 bases and J dropped 7 bases, with 16 bases sitting between them. There are 14 residues in the CDR3. The germline V gene has CDR1 MNHEY and CDR2 SVGAGI. The chain's CDR3 is CASRKQGNGNTIYF. CDR3 nucleotide sequence: TGTGCCAGCAGGAAACAGGGAAACGGGAACACCATATATTTT.

This chain uses TRBV7-2 with TRBJ2-1, with 13 bases aligning to TRBD2. The CDR3 runs to 19 residues. Losses at the gene ends were 5 bases for V and 0 bases for J; bases not matched to a gene: 10. Germline CDR1 is SGHTA and CDR2 is FQGNSA. The chain's CDR3 is CASSATSGGPPGSYNEQFF. For the CDR3, the DNA is TGTGCCAGCAGCGCGACTAGCGGGGGGCCCCCCGGCTCCTACAATGAGCAGTTCTTC.

V usage is TRBV18 and J usage is TRBJ2-7, with 7 bases that match TRBD1. Per the germline V gene, CDR1 is KGHSH and CDR2 is LQKENI. Unmatched junction bases numbered 2, after V lost 3 bases and J lost 3 bases. CDR3 length: 13 amino acids. The CDR3 sequence is CASSPGQFYEQYF. In DNA form, the CDR3 reads TGTGCCAGCTCACCGGGACAGTTCTACGAGCAGTACTTC.